The TCR beta chain described here comes from a study of T cells in localized non-small cell lung cancer. As concerns this clone: What it recognizes is unknown.

TCRdb keeps only in-frame clones here, not all; method: immunoSEQ multiplex PCR. Of under 15,000 clones listed, about 28% are singletons. This CDR3 region has 11 residues. Trimming shortened V by 8 bases and J by 4 bases, and 8 bases separated the two germline ends. CDR1 is LNHDA and CDR2 is SQIVND in the germline V gene (reference sequence). Study conclusions and caveats: Patients showing higher blood T cell density tended to see longer overall survival. Compared with tumor, uninvolved adjacent lung displayed greater T cell clonality, ranking highest overall. Across samples, adjacent lung featured a median roughly 50 of the top 100 tumor clones. Because only a single region of the tumor was sequenced, heterogeneity remains possible.

The source material was lung tumor tissue, sampled before any cancer treatment. The genes are TRBV19 and TRBJ1-2; possible D gene TRBD1, 5 bases. The origin of this receptor is a female donor older than 55 with stage I lung adenocarcinoma. The CDR3 sequence: CASRQSYGYTF. CDR3 coding DNA: TGTGCCAGTCGACAGTCCTATGGCTACACCTTC. Full variable domain (rest looked up from reference TRBV19 and TRBJ1-2): DGGITQSPKYLFRKEGQNVTLSCEQNLNHDAMYWYRQDPGQGLRLIYYSQIVNDFQKGDIAEGYSVSREKKESFPLTVTSAQKNPTAFYLCASRQSYGYTFGSGTRLTVV.